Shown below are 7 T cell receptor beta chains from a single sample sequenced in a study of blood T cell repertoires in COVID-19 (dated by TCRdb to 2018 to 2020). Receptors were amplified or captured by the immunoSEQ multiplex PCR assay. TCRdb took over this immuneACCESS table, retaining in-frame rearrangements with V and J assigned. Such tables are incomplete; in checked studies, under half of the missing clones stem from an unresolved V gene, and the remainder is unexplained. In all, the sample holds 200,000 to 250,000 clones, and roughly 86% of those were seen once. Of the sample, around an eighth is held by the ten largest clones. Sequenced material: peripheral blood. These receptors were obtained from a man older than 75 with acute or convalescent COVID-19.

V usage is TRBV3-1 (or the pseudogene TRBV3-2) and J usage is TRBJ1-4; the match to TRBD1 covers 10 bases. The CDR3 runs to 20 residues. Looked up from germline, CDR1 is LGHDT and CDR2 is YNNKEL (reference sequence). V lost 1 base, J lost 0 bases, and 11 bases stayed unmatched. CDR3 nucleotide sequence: TGTGCCAGCAGCCAAGTTATCGACGGGACAGGGGTTGCAACTAATGAAAAACTGTTTTTT. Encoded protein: CASSQVIDGTGVATNEKLFF.

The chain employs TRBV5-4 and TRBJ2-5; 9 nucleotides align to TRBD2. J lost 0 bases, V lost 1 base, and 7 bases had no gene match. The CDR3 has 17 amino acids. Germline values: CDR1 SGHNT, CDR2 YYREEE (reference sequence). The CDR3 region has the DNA TGTGCCAGCAGCTTGAGCCTAGCGGGGACTAACCAAGAGACCCAGTACTTC. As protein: CASSLSLAGTNQETQYF.

The CDR3 here is CASSIPFSGTSGRAAYNEQFF. CDR3 coding DNA: TGTGCCAGTAGTATCCCGTTTTCCGGGACTAGCGGGAGGGCCGCCTACAATGAGCAGTTCTTC. The rearrangement uses TRBV19 and TRBJ2-1; 16 nucleotides agree with TRBD2. Germline lookup yields CDR1 LNHDA and CDR2 SQIVND (reference sequence). The CDR3 has 21 amino acids. V gave up 3 bases and J gave up 2 bases; unmatched junction bases: 13.

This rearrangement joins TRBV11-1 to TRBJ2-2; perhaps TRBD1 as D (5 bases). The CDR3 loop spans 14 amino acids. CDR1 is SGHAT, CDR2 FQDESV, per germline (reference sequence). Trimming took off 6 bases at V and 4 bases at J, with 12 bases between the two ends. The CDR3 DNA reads TGTGCCAGCAGTTACCTCAGGGTCACCGGGGAGCTGTTTTTT. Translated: CASSYLRVTGELFF.

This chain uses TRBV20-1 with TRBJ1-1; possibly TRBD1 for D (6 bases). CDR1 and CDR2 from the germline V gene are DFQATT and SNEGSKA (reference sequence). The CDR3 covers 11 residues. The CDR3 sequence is CSGQGQTEAFF. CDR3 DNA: TGCAGCGGCCAGGGGCAGACTGAAGCTTTCTTT.

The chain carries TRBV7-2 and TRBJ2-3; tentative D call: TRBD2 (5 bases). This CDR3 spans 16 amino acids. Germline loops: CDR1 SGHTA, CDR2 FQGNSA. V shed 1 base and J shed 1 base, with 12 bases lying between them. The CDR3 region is CASSLDTPGGTDTQYF. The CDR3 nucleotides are TGTGCCAGCAGCTTAGACACCCCCGGGGGCACAGATACGCAGTATTTT.

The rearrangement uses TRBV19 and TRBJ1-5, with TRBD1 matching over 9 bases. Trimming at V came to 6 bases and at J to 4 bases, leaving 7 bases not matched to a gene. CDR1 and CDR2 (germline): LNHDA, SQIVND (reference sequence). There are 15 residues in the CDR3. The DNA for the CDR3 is TGTGCCAGTAGAGAGAACAGGGGGCCAAATCAGCCCCAGCATTTT. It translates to CASRENRGPNQPQHF.